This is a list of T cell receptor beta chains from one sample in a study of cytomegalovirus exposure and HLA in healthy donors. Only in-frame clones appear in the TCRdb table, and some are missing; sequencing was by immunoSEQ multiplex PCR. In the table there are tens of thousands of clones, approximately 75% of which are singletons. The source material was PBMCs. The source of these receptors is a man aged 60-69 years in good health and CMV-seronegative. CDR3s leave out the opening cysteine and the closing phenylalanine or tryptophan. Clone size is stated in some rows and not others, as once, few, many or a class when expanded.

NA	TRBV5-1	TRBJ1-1	ASSLGGPQAF
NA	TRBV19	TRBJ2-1	ASSIIRRAYNEQF
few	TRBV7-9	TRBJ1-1	ASSLGQQNTEAF
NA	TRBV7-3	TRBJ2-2	ASSLQPGQSETGELF
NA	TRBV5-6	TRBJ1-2	ASSLGQSNYGYT
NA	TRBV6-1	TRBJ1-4	ASGTGGATNEKLF
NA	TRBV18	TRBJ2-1	ASSTGQGGYNEQF
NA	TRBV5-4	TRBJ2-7	ASSSDLLSYEQY
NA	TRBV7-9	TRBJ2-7	ASSLRAGLLSEQY
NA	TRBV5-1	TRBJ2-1	ASSFTLSGGNSYNEQF
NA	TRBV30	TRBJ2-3	AWRRQGVTDTQY
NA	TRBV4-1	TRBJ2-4	ASTNPSGGNKNIQY
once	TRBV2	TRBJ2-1	ASTWNGGASAEQF
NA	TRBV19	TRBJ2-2	ASSIGGETGSMTGELF
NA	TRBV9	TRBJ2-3	ASSVGTGVRADTQY
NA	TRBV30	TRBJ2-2	AWRRLAGGELF
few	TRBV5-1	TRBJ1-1	ASSLRGGTEAF
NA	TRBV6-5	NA	ASSYSTGGEQY
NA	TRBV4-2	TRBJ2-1	ASSLGLAGAHNEQF
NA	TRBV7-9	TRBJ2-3	SSRTKGNTDTQY
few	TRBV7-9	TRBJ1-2	ASGKPTRQGPLLNYGYT
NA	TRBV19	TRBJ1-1	ASSRGQGLEAF